Presented here are 4 T cell receptor beta chains from one specimen sequenced in a study of siplizumab effects on memory and regulatory T cells (dated by TCRdb to the late 2010s). To prepare the library, the immunoSEQ multiplex PCR assay was applied. TCRdb stores this immuneACCESS table with in-frame sequences only. Part of the clones is absent; in the studies checked, under half of the shortfall reflects unresolved V genes, and no reason is known for the rest. Present in this sample are over 95,000 clones, around 95% of which were seen just once. Around 0.15% of the sample is taken by the ten largest. The sequencing input was non-Treg CD4+ T cells sorted from blood. The label giving this sample's cell subset or site can be read as: FACS-sorted unstimulated CD4+ non-regulatory T cells. These receptors all come from a human donor in good health.

The chain couples TRBV7-2 to TRBJ1-5, with 8 bases fitting TRBD1. Germline CDR1 and CDR2: SGHTA and FQGNSA. The CDR3 contains 16 residues. Trimming cost V 3 bases and J 3 bases; bases outside gene matches: 7. The CDR3 loop reads CASSLQGAHFNQPQHF. The CDR3 DNA follows: TGTGCCAGCAGCTTGCAGGGGGCTCACTTCAATCAGCCCCAGCATTTT.

The rearrangement joins TRBV19 to TRBJ1-6, with a tentative D call TRBD1 (5 bases). Trimming removed 6 bases from V and 9 bases from J, with 18 bases in between. The CDR3 length is 15 residues. Germline CDR1 reads LNHDA; CDR2 reads SQIVND (reference sequence). The CDR3 here is CASRPGGRVGSPLHF. The CDR3 DNA follows: TGTGCCAGTAGGCCCGGGGGGAGGGTCGGTTCACCCCTCCACTTT.

This rearrangement joins TRBV5-6 to TRBJ1-1; 10 nucleotides agree with TRBD1. This CDR3 has 19 amino acids. The germline CDR1 and CDR2 sequences are SGHDT and YYEEEE. The V segment lost 3 bases and the J segment 4 bases; nucleotides outside the gene matches: 18. The CDR3 nucleotides are TGTGCCAGCAGCTGGGTACCGGGACAGGGGACAGGGTTGAGCACTGAAGCTTTCTTT. This sequence encodes CASSWVPGQGTGLSTEAFF.

The rearrangement links TRBV18 to TRBJ2-7; 10 nucleotides align to TRBD1. Germline lookup yields CDR1 KGHSH and CDR2 LQKENI. This CDR3 has 15 residues. J gave up 2 bases and V 5 bases, and 6 bases lay outside the gene matches. The DNA for the CDR3 is TGTGCCAGCTCAGCCTCCGGGACAGGGGCCTACGAGCAGTACTTC. It codes for CASSASGTGAYEQYF.